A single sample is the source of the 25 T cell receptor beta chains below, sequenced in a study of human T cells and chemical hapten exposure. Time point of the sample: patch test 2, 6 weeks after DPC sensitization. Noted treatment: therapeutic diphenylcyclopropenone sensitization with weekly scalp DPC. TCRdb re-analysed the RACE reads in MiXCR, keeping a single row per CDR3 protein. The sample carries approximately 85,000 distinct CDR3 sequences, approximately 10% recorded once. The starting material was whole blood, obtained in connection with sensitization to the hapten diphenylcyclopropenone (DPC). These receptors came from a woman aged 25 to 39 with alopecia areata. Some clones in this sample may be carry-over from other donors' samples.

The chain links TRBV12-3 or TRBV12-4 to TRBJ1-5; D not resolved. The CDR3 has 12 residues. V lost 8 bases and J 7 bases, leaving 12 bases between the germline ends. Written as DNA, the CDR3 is TGTGCCAGCCGAATGGAGATGCAGCCCCAGCATTTT. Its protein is CASRMEMQPQHF.

CDR3 loop: CASSLRQSTDTQYF. CDR3 bases: TGTGCCAGCAGCCTACGACAGAGCACAGATACGCAGTATTTT. The rearrangement links TRBV7-3 to TRBJ2-3; weak D call: TRBD1 (5 bases). CDR1 SGHTA and CDR2 FQGTGA come from the germline V gene. V lost 5 bases and J 0 bases, leaving 9 bases between the germline ends. The CDR3 is 14 amino acids. The full variable domain, rest sourced from reference TRBV7-3 and TRBJ2-3, is GAGVSQTPSNKVTEKGKYVELRCDPISGHTALYWYRQSLGQGPEFLIYFQGTGAADDSGLPNDRFFAVRPEGSVSTLKIQRTERGDSAVYLCASSLRQSTDTQYFGPGTRLTVL.

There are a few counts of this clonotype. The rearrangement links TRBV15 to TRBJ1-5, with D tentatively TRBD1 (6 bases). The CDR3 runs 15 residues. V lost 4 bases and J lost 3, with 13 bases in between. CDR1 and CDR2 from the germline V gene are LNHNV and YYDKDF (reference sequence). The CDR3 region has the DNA TGTGCCACCAGCATTGGGGGCCAATTCAATCAGCCCCAGCATTTT. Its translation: CATSIGGQFNQPQHF.

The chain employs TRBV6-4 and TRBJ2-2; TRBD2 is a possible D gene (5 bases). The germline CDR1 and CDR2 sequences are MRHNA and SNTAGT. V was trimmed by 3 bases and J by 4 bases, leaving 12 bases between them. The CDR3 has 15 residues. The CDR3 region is CASSEEGFGTGELFF. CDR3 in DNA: TGTGCCAGCAGTGAAGAGGGTTTCGGCACCGGGGAGCTGTTTTTT.

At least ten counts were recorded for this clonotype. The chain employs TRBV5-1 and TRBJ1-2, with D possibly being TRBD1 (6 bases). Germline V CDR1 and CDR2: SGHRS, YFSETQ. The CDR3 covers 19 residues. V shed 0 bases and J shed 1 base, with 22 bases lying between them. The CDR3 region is CASSLESGGRGLFNYGYTF. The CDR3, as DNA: TGCGCCAGCAGCTTGGAGAGTGGTGGCAGGGGCCTCTTTAACTATGGCTACACCTTC. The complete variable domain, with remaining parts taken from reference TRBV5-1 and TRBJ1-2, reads KAGVTQTPRYLIKTRGQQVTLSCSPISGHRSVSWYQQTPGQGLQFLFEYFSETQRNKGNFPGRFSGRQFSNSRSEMNVSTLELGDSALYLCASSLESGGRGLFNYGYTFGSGTRLTVV.

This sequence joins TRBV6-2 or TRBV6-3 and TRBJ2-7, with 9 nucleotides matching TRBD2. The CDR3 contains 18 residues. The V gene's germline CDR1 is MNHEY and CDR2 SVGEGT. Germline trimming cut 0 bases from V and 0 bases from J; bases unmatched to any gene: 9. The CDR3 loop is CASSYSSREGASSYEQYF. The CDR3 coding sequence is TGTGCCAGCAGTTACTCATCGCGGGAGGGGGCGAGCTCCTACGAGCAGTACTTC.

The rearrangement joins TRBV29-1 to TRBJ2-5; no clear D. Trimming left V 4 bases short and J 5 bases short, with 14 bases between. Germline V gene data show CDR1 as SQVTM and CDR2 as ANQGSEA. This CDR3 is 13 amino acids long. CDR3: CSVGDTGPETQYF. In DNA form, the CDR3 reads TGCAGCGTTGGAGACACCGGCCCGGAGACCCAGTACTTC.

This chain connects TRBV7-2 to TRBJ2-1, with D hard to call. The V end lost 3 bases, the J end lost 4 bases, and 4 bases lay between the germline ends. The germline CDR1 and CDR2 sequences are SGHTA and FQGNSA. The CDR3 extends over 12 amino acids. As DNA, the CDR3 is TGTGCCAGCAGCTTCTTGTACAATGAGCAGTTCTTC. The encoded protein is CASSFLYNEQFF. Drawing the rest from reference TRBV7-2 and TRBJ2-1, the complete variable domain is GAGVSQSPSNKVTEKGKDVELRCDPISGHTALYWYRQSLGQGLEFLIYFQGNSAPDKSGLPSDRFSAERTGGSVSTLTIQRTQQEDSAVYLCASSFLYNEQFFGPGTRLTVL.

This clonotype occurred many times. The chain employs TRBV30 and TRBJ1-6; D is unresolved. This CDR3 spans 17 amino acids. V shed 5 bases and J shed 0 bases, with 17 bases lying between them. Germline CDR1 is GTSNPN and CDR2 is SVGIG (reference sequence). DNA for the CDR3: TGTGCCTGGGGCGCCCAGGACCGGAGCTCCTATAATTCACCCCTCCACTTT. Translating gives CAWGAQDRSSYNSPLHF. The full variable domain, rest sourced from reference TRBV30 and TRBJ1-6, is SQTIHQWPATLVQPVGSPLSLECTVEGTSNPNLYWYRQAAGRGLQLLFYSVGIGQISSEVPQNLSASRPQDRQFILSSKKLLLSDSGFYLCAWGAQDRSSYNSPLHFGNGTRLTVT.

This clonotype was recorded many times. CDR3 protein: CSARDALARGPETQYF. CDR3 in DNA: TGCAGTGCTAGAGATGCGCTAGCGCGAGGCCCTGAGACCCAGTACTTC. V and J are TRBV20-1 and TRBJ2-5; D may be TRBD2 (6 bases). This CDR3 is built from 16 residues. Looked up from germline, CDR1 is DFQATT and CDR2 is SNEGSKA (reference sequence). V lost 0 bases, J lost 5 bases, and 19 bases lay in between.

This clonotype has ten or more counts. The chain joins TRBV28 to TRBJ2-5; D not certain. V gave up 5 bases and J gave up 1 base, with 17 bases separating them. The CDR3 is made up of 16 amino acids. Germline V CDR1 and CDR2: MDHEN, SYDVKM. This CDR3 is CASSLRIVPGQETQYF. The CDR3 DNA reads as TGTGCCAGCAGTCTCAGAATCGTACCCGGCCAAGAGACCCAGTACTTC.

The CDR3 is CASRPSRTGIETQYF. The CDR3 coding sequence is TGTGCCAGCAGACCAAGTCGGACAGGAATAGAGACCCAGTACTTC. J is TRBJ2-5 and V is TRBV7-9, with 7 nucleotides matching TRBD1. The V gene end was trimmed by 6 bases and the J gene end by 4 bases; junction bases not matched to a gene: 11. The CDR3 sequence is 15 residues long. CDR1 is SEHNR and CDR2 is FQNEAQ in the germline V gene (reference sequence).

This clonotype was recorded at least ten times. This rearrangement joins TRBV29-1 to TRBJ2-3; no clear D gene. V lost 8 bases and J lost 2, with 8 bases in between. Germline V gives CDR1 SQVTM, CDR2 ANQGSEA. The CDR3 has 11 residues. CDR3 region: CSSVVTDTQYF. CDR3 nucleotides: TGCAGCTCTGTCGTCACAGATACGCAGTATTTT.

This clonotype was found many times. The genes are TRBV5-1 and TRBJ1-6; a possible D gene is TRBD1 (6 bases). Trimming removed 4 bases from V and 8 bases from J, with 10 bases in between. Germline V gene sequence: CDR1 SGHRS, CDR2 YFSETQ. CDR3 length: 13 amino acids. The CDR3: CASSLQGDSPLHF. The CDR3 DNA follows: TGCGCCAGCAGCCTACAGGGTGATTCACCCCTCCACTTT. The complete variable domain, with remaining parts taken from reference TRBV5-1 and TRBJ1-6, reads KAGVTQTPRYLIKTRGQQVTLSCSPISGHRSVSWYQQTPGQGLQFLFEYFSETQRNKGNFPGRFSGRQFSNSRSEMNVSTLELGDSALYLCASSLQGDSPLHFGNGTRLTVT.

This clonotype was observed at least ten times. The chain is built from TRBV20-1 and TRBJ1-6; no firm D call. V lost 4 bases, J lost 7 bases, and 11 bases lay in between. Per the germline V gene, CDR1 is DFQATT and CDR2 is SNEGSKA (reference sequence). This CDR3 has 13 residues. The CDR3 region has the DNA TGCAGTGCTATCCCCGTATGGAATTCACCCCTCCACTTT. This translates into CSAIPVWNSPLHF.

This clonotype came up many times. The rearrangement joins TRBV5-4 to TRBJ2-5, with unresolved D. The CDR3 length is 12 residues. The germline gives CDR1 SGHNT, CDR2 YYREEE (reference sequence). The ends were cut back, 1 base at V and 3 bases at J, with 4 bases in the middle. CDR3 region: CASSLPKETQYF. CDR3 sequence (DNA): TGTGCCAGCAGCTTGCCCAAAGAGACCCAGTACTTC.

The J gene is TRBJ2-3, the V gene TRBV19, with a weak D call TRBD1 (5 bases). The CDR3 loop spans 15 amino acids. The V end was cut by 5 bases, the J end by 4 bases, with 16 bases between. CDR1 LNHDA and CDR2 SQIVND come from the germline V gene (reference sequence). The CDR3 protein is CASSSIDSLADTQYF. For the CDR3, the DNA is TGTGCCAGTAGTTCAATCGACAGTCTCGCAGATACGCAGTATTTT.

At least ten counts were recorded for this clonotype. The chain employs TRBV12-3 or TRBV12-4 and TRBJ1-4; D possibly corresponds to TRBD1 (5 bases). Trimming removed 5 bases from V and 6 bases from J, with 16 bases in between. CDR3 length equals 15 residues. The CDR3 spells CASSPEAGVDEKLFF. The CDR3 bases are TGTGCCAGCAGTCCTGAAGCGGGGGTTGATGAAAAACTGTTTTTT.

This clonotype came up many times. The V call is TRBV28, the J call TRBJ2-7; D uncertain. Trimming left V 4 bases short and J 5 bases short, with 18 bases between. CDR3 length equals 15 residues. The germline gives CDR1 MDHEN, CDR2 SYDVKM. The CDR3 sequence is CASSSPTTRQDEQYF. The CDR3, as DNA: TGTGCCAGCAGTTCCCCAACGACCCGCCAGGACGAGCAGTACTTC.

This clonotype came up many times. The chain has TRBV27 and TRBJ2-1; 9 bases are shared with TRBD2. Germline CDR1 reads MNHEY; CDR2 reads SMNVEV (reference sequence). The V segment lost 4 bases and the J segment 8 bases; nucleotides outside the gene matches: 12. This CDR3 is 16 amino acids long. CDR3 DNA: TGTGCCAGCAGTTGGGCCGGCGGGGGGGCCTTGGATGAGCAGTTCTTC. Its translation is CASSWAGGGALDEQFF.

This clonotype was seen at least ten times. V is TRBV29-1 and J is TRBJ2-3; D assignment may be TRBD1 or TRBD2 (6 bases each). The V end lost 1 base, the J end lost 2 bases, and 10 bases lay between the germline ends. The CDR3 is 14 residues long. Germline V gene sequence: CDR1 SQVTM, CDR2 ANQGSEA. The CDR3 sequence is CSVEAGATTDTQYF. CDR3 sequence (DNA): TGCAGCGTTGAAGCGGGGGCGACCACAGATACGCAGTATTTT.

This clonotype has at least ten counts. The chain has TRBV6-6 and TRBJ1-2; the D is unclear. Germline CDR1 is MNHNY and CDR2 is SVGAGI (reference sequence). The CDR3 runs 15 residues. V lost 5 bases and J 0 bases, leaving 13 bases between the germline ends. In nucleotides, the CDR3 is TGTGCCAGCAGTGCCATGACAAGATCTAACTATGGCTACACCTTC. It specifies CASSAMTRSNYGYTF.

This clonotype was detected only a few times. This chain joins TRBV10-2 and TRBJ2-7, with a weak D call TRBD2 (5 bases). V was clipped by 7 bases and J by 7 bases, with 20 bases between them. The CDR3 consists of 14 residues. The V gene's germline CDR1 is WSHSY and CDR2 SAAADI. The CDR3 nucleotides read TGCGCCAGCACTCCCCTAGCCCCAACGGGGGAGCAGTACTTC. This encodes CASTPLAPTGEQYF.

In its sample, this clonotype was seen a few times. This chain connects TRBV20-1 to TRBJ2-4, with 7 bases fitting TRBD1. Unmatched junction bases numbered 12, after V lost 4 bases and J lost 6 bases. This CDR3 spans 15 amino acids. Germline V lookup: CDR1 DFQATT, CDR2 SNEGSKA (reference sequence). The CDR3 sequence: CSAINDRESGNIQYF. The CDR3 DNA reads TGCAGTGCTATAAACGACAGGGAATCCGGAAACATTCAGTACTTC.

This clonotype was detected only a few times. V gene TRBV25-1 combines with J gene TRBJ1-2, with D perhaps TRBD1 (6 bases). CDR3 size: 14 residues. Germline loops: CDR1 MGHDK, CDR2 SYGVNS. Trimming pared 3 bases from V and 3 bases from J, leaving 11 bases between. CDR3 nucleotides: TGTGCCAGCAGTGACATACAGGGCTACTATGGCTACACCTTC. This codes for CASSDIQGYYGYTF.